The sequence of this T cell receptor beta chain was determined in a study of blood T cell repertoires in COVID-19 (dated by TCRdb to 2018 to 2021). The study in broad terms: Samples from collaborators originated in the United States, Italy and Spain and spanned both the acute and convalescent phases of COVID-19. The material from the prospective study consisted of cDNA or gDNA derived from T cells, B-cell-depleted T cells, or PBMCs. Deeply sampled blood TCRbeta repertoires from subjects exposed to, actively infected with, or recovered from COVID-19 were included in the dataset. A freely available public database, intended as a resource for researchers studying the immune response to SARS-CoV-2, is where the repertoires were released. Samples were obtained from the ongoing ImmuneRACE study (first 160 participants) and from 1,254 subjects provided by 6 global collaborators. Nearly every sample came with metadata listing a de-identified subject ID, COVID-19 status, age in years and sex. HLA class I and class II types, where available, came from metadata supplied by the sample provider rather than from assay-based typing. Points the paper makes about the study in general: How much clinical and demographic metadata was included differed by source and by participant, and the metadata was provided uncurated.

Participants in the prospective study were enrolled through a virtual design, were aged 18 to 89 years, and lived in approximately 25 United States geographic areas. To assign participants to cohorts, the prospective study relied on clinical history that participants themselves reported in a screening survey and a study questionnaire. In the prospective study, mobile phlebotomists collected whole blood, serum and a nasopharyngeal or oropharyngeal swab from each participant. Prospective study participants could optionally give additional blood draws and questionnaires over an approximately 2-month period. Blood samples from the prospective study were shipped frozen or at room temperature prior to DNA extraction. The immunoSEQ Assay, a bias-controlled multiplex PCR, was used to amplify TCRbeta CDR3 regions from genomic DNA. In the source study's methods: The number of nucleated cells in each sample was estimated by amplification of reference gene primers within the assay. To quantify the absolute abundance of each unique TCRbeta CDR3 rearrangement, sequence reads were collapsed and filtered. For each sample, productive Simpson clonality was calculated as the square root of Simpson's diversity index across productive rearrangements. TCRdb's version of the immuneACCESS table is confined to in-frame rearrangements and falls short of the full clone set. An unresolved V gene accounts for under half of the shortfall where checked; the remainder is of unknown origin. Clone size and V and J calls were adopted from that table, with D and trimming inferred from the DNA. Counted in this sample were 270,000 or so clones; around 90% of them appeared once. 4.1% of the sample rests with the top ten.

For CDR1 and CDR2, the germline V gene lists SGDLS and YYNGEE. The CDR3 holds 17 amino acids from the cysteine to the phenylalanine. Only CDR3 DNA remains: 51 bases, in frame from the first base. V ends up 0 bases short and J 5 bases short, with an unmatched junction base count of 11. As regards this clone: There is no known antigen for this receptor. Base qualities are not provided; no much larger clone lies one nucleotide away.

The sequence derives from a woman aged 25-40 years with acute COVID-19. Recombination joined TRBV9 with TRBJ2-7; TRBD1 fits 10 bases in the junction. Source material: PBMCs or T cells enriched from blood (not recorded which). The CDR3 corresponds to CASSVGPGGTGDDEQYF. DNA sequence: TGTGCCAGCAGCGTAGGCCCGGGGGGGACAGGGGACGACGAGCAGTACTTC. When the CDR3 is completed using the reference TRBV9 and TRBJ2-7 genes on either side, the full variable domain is DSGVTQTPKHLITATGQRVTLRCSPRSGDLSVYWYQQSLDQGLQFLIQYYNGEERAKGNILERFSAQQFPDLHSELNLSSLELGDSALYFCASSVGPGGTGDDEQYFGPGTRLTVT.